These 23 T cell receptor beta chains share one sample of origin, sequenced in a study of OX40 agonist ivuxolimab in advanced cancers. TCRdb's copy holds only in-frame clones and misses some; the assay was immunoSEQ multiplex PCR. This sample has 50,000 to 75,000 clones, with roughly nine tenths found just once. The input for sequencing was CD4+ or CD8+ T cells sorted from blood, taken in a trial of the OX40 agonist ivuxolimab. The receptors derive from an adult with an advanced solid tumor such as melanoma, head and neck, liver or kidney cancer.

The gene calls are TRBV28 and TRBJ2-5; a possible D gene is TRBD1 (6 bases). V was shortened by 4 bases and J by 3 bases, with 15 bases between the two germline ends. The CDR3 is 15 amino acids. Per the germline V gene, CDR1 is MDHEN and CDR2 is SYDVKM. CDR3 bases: TGTGCCAGCAGTTCAAACAGGGCTGAAAAAGAGACCCAGTACTTC. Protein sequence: CASSSNRAEKETQYF.

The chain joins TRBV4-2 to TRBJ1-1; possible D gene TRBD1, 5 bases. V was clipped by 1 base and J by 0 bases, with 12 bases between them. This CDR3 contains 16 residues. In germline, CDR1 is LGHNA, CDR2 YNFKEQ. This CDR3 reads CASSQGTDIVNTEAFF. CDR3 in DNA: TGTGCCAGCAGCCAAGGGACGGACATCGTGAACACTGAAGCTTTCTTT.

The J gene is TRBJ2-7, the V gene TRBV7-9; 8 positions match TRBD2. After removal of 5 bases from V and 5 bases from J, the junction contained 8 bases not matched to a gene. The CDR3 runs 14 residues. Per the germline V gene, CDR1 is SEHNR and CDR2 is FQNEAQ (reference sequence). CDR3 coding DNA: TGTGCCAGCAGCCGAGAGGAGCGGGAGCACGAGCAGTACTTC. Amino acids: CASSREEREHEQYF.

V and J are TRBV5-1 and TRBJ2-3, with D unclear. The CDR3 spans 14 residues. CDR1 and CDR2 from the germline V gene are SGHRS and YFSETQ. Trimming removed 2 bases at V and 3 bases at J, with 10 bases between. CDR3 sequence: CASSFVIGTDTQYF. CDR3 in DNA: TGCGCCAGCAGCTTCGTTATAGGAACAGATACGCAGTATTTT.

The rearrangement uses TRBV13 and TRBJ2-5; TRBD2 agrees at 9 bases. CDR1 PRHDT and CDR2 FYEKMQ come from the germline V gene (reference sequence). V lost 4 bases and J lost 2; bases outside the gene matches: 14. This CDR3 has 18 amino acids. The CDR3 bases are TGTGCCAGCAGCTCCAGGGTGGGCGAGCGGGGGGCACAAGAGACCCAGTACTTC. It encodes CASSSRVGERGAQETQYF.

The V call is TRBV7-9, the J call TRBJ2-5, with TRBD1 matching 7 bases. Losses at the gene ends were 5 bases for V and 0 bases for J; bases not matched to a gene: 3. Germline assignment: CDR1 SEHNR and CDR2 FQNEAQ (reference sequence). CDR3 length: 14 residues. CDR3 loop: CASSRRGYQETQYF. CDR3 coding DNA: TGTGCCAGCAGCCGCAGGGGGTACCAAGAGACCCAGTACTTC.

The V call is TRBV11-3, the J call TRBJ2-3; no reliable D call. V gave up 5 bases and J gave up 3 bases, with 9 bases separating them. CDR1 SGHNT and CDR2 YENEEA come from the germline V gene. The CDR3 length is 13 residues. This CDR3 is CASSVAGTDTQYF. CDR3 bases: TGTGCCAGCAGCGTAGCAGGTACAGATACGCAGTATTTT.

The CDR3 DNA is TGTGCCAGTAGTCCCGTGGCCATCGATACGCAGTATTTT. It yields the protein CASSPVAIDTQYF. The rearrangement uses TRBV19 and TRBJ2-3; D unclear. V was trimmed by 5 bases and J by 6 bases, leaving 12 bases between them. The CDR3 extends over 13 amino acids. The germline V gene has CDR1 LNHDA and CDR2 SQIVND (reference sequence).

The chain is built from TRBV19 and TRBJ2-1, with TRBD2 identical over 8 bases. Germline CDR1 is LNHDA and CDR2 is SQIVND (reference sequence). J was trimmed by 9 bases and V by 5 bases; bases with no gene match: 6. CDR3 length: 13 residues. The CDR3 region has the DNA TGTGCCAGTAGTCTGGGACTAGACACTGAGCAGTTCTTC. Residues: CASSLGLDTEQFF.

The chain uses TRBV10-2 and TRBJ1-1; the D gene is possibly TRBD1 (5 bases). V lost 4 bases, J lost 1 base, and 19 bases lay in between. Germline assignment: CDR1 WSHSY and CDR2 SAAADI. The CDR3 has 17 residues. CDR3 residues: CASSGGSRDPSNTEAFF. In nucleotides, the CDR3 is TGCGCCAGCAGTGGGGGGTCTCGTGATCCGTCGAACACTGAAGCTTTCTTT.

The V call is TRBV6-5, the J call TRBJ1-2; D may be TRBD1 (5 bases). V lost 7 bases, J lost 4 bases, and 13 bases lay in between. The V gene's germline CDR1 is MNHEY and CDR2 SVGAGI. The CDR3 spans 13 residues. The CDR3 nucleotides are TGTGCCAGCACCAACGGGGCGGTCTATGGCTACACCTTC. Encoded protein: CASTNGAVYGYTF.

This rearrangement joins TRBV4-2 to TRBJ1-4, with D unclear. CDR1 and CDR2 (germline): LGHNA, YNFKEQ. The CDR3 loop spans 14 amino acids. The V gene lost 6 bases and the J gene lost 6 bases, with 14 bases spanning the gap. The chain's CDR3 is CASRALLGDEKLFF. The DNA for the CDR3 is TGTGCCAGCAGGGCCCTGCTAGGTGATGAAAAACTGTTTTTT.

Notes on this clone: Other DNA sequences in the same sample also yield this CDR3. CDR3 residues: CASSFRDRVNEQYF. The DNA for the CDR3 is TGTGCCAGCAGTTTCCGGGACAGGGTGAACGAGCAGTACTTC. This rearrangement joins TRBV27 to TRBJ2-7; 9 bases match TRBD1. Germline V CDR1 and CDR2: MNHEY, SMNVEV (reference sequence). This CDR3 is built from 14 residues. V shed 3 bases, J shed 5 bases, and the junction held 5 bases outside the gene matches.

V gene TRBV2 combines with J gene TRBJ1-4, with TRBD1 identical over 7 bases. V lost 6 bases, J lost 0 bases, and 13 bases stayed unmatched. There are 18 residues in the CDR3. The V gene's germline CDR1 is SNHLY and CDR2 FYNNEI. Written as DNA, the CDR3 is TGTGCCAGCAGCACAGGGGCCGCGGGGCTTGCAACTAATGAAAAACTGTTTTTT. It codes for CASSTGAAGLATNEKLFF.

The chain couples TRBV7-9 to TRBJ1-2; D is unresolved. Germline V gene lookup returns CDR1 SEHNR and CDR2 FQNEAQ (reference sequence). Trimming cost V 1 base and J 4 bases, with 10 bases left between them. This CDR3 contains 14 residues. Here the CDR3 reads CASSLGDAIYGYTF. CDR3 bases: TGTGCCAGCAGCTTAGGGGATGCTATCTATGGCTACACCTTC. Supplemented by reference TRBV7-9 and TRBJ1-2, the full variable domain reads DTGVSQNPRHKITKRGQNVTFRCDPISEHNRLYWYRQTLGQGPEFLTYFQNEAQLEKSRLLSDRFSAERPKGSFSTLEIQRTEQGDSAMYLCASSLGDAIYGYTFGSGTRLTVV.

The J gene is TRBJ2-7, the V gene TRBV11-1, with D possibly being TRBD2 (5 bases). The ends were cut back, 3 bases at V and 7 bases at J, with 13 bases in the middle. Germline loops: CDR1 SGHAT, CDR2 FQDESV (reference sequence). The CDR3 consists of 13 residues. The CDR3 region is CASSLLGRGEQYF. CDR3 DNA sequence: TGTGCCAGCAGCTTGTTGGGCCGAGGGGAGCAGTACTTC.

The CDR3 DNA reads TGTGCCAGCTCAACCGGGGGGAGCTCCTACAATGAGCAGTTCTTC. It encodes CASSTGGSSYNEQFF. This chain connects TRBV21-1 to TRBJ2-1; the table's D call TRBD2 went unverified against the DNA. TRBV21-1 counts as a pseudogene. The length of the CDR3 is 15 residues.

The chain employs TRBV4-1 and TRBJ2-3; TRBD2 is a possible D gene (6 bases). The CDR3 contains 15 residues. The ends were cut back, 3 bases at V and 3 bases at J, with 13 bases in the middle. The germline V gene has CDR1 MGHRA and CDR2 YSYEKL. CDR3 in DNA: TGCGCCAGCAGCCACACCGTCGGGGGTACAGATACGCAGTATTTT. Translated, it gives CASSHTVGGTDTQYF.

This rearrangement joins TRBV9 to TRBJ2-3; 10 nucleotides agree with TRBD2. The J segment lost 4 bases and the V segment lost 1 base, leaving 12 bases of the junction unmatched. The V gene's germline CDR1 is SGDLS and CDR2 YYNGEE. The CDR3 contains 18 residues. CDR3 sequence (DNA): TGTGCCAGCAGCGTAAATCCGCTAGCGGGAGAGAGGGCAGATACGCAGTATTTT. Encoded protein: CASSVNPLAGERADTQYF.

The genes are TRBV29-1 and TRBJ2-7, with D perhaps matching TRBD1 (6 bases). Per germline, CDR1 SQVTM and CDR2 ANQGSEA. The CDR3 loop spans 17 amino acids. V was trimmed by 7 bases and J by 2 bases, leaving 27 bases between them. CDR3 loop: CSALAVTTDRDTYEQYF. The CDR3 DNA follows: TGCAGCGCGTTGGCTGTTACCACTGACCGGGACACCTACGAGCAGTACTTC.

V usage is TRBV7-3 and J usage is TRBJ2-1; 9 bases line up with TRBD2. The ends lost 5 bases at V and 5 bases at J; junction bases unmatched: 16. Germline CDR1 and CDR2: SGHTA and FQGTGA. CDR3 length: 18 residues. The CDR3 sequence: CASSKLAGEGGVDNEQFF. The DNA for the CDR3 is TGTGCCAGCAGCAAATTAGCGGGAGAAGGTGGAGTGGACAATGAGCAGTTCTTC.

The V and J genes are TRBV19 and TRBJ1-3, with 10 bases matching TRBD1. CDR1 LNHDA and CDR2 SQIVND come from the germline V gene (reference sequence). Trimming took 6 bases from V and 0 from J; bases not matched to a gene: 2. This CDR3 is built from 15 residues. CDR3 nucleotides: TGTGCCAGTAGAAGGACAGGGGGCTCTGGAAACACCATATATTTT. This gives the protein CASRRTGGSGNTIYF.

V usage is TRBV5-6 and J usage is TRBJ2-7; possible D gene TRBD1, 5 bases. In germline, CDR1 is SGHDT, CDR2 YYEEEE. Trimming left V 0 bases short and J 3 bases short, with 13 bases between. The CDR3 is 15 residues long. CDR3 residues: CASSLAVSGFYEQYF. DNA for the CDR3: TGTGCCAGCAGCTTGGCGGTTTCAGGGTTCTACGAGCAGTACTTC.